This T cell receptor beta chain was sequenced for a study of T cell repertoires in cytomegalovirus infection. Overall study: TCR beta signatures that were public indicated CMV infection and matching HLA type.

The table lists this clonotype with a few counts. The antigen is undetermined. Whole-study findings and limits: What dominated the ex vivo response were HLA-C-restricted CMV-specific TCR beta clonotypes. Pooled public TCR beta family frequency picked out CMV carriers with the relevant HLA.

Germline values: CDR1 SGHDT, CDR2 YYEEEE. Trimming took 4 bases from V and 0 from J, leaving 20 bases between them. The CDR3 sequence is 17 residues long. TCRdb reanalysed the reads using MiXCR and keeps one entry per CDR3 protein. The sample yields about 250,000 distinct CDR3 sequences, 17% seen once. The sequenced sample was CD8+ T cells from PBMCs. V and J are TRBV5-6 and TRBJ2-7; no firm D call. The TCR sequence derives from a human donor in good health (CMV status not recorded). Some clones in this sample may be carry-over from other donors' samples. CDR3 in amino acids: CASSPIGVRQSSYEQYF. CDR3 nucleotide sequence: TGTGCCAGCAGCCCGATTGGGGTCAGACAATCCTCCTACGAGCAGTACTTC. The complete variable domain, with remaining parts taken from reference TRBV5-6 and TRBJ2-7, reads DAGVTQSPTHLIKTRGQQVTLRCSPKSGHDTVSWYQQALGQGPQFIFQYYEEEERQRGNFPDRFSGHQFPNYSSELNVNALLLGDSALYLCASSPIGVRQSSYEQYFGPGTRLTVT.